This TCR beta chain was captured by sequencing in a study of CD8+ T cells in alopecia areata. Study-level information: At a dose of 5 to 10 mg twice daily, oral tofacitinib was given to treated patients. Treated patients received severity scores based on the percentage of scalp area affected. Study results and caveats: Scalp and blood retained many expanded lesional clones during tofacitinib. Compared with mice, patients displayed less clear TCR sharing, possibly for HLA-related reasons.

The treatment is: oral pan-JAK inhibitor, 5-10 mg twice daily. As for this clone: What it recognizes is unknown.

Germline V gene sequence: CDR1 SNHLY, CDR2 FYNNEI. The CDR3 spans 12 residues. V lost 6 bases to trimming and J lost 0 bases, with 5 bases between them. TCR sequencing used cDNA made by reverse transcription of extracted RNA. Only in-frame clones appear in the TCRdb table, and some are missing; sequencing was by immunoSEQ multiplex PCR. Counted here are 200,000 to 250,000 clones, about 50% occurring once; the ten biggest clones make up 1.6%. Sequenced here: CD4+ T cells sorted from blood, sampled at week 4, from a patient treated with tofacitinib. This receptor was obtained from a human donor with alopecia areata. V is TRBV2 and J is TRBJ1-1; a weak D match, TRBD1 (5 bases). The CDR3 is CASRTVNTEAFF. For the CDR3, the DNA is TGTGCCAGCAGGACAGTGAACACTGAAGCTTTCTTT.